Listed here are 25 T cell receptor beta chains from one sample, sequenced in a study of blood T cell repertoires in COVID-19. Using immunoSEQ multiplex PCR, the repertoire was profiled, and TCRdb retains in-frame clones only, with some absent. The sample has approximately 110,000 clones, around 85% seen once; the top ten hold under 25%. Sequencing was carried out using peripheral blood. These receptors originate from a man aged 65-85 years with active or convalescent COVID-19.

This clone showed up just once. V usage is TRBV28 and J usage is TRBJ2-5; a possible D gene is TRBD2 (6 bases). Germline V lookup: CDR1 MDHEN, CDR2 SYDVKM. With 5 bases removed from V and 5 bases from J, the gap between germline ends came to 18 bases. This CDR3 has 15 amino acids. Here the CDR3 reads CASSRTERRGETQYF. The CDR3 DNA reads TGTGCCAGCAGTCGGACGGAGAGACGGGGGGAGACCCAGTACTTC.

The chain employs TRBV29-1 and TRBJ2-7; 7 positions agree with TRBD1. CDR1 SQVTM and CDR2 ANQGSEA come from the germline V gene. The length of the CDR3 is 14 residues. J lost 6 bases, V lost 7 bases, and 15 bases had no gene match. The CDR3 spells CSATGTDRISEQYF. CDR3 nucleotides: TGCAGCGCCACCGGGACAGACCGGATAAGCGAGCAGTACTTC.

The chain has TRBV10-3 and TRBJ2-5, with TRBD2 matching 13 bases. Germline V CDR1 and CDR2: ENHRY, SYGVKD. This CDR3 contains 16 residues. Losses at the gene ends were 0 bases for V and 3 bases for J; bases not matched to a gene: 1. Here the CDR3 DNA reads TGTGCCATCAGTGAGTCGGGACTAGCGGGGAAAGAGACCCAGTACTTC. It translates to CAISESGLAGKETQYF.

This chain links TRBV28 with TRBJ1-3; 8 bases are a match to TRBD1. This CDR3 has 18 residues. V lost 5 bases to trimming and J lost 0 bases; unmatched junction nucleotides: 12. The germline gives CDR1 MDHEN, CDR2 SYDVKM. The CDR3 is CASSLVQGATPSGNTIYF. The CDR3 coding sequence is TGTGCCAGCAGTCTCGTTCAGGGGGCAACTCCCTCTGGAAACACCATATATTTT.

This chain uses TRBV6-5 with TRBJ2-1; 10 nucleotides align to TRBD1. V lost 7 bases to trimming and J lost 8 bases; unmatched junction nucleotides: 8. The CDR3 has 14 residues. CDR1 and CDR2 from the germline V gene are MNHEY and SVGAGI. The CDR3 is CASTPRDRGHEQFF. The CDR3 DNA follows: TGTGCCAGCACACCTCGGGACAGGGGACATGAGCAGTTCTTC.

The chain links TRBV7-3 to TRBJ1-1; D possibly corresponds to TRBD1 (6 bases). Germline V lookup: CDR1 SGHTA, CDR2 FQGTGA. Trimming left V 4 bases short and J 5 bases short, with 11 bases between. The CDR3 has 13 residues. In DNA form, the CDR3 reads TGTGCCAGCAGCTATGGACAGACTACTGAAGCTTTCTTT. Its protein is CASSYGQTTEAFF.

The rearrangement links TRBV7-8 to TRBJ2-1, with D possibly being TRBD2 (5 bases). The germline V and J ends were trimmed by 5 bases and 5 bases, with 16 bases remaining between them. CDR1 and CDR2 (germline): SGHVS, FQNEAQ. The CDR3 runs 15 residues. The CDR3 DNA is TGTGCCAGCAGCGGTCGAGGGTTGCCCAACAATGAGCAGTTCTTC. It codes for CASSGRGLPNNEQFF.

The chain couples TRBV27 to TRBJ2-1, with no clear D. V was pared by 2 bases and J by 3 bases, with 5 bases between. CDR1 MNHEY and CDR2 SMNVEV come from the germline V gene (reference sequence). This CDR3 is 13 amino acids long. The CDR3 DNA follows: TGTGCCAGCAGTTTAGCGGACTACAATGAGCAGTTCTTC. Translation: CASSLADYNEQFF.

This sequence joins TRBV3-1 (or the pseudogene TRBV3-2) and TRBJ1-2; D is perhaps TRBD1 (6 bases). This CDR3 has 16 amino acids. V was cut by 0 bases and J by 4 bases, with 15 bases left in between. Germline CDR1 is LGHDT and CDR2 is YNNKEL (reference sequence). CDR3 protein: CASSQDHRGSGYGYTF. DNA for the CDR3: TGTGCCAGCAGCCAAGATCATAGGGGGTCGGGCTATGGCTACACCTTC.

CDR3 sequence reads: CASGRQRTEAFF. The CDR3 nucleotides are TGTGCCAGCGGAAGACAGCGTACTGAAGCTTTCTTT. The chain carries TRBV2 and TRBJ1-1; D possibly corresponds to TRBD1 (5 bases). Trimming pared 8 bases from V and 5 bases from J, leaving 12 bases between. The CDR3 runs to 12 residues. Germline CDR1 is SNHLY and CDR2 is FYNNEI. Filled out from reference TRBV2 and TRBJ1-1, the complete variable domain reads EPEVTQTPSHQVTQMGQEVILRCVPISNHLYFYWYRQILGQKVEFLVSFYNNEISEKSEIFDDQFSVERPDGSNFTLKIRSTKLEDSAMYFCASGRQRTEAFFGQGTRLTVV.

The chain carries TRBV6-1 and TRBJ2-7; a weak D match, TRBD2 (5 bases). From germline, CDR1 is MNHNS and CDR2 SASEGT. The germline V and J ends were trimmed by 1 base and 2 bases, with 12 bases remaining between them. There are 15 residues in the CDR3. As DNA, the CDR3 is TGTGCCAGCAGTGAAGGACGGGGTAGGACCTACGAGCAGTACTTC. This sequence encodes CASSEGRGRTYEQYF.

The chain combines TRBV21-1 with TRBJ2-1; TRBD2 reflects the table's D call only, with no check against the DNA. TRBV21-1 is tagged as a pseudogene. CDR3 length: 18 residues. CDR3 nucleotides: TGTGCCAGCAGCGAGTCAAGAGAAGGGCGGGAGGGCCGGAATGAGCAGTTCTTC. The encoded protein is CASSESREGREGRNEQFF.

V and J are TRBV6-5 and TRBJ1-2; D is uncertain. Germline lookup yields CDR1 MNHEY and CDR2 SVGAGI. The CDR3 sequence is 14 residues long. Trimming pared 4 bases from V and 0 bases from J, leaving 9 bases between. The CDR3 is CASSSTSTNYGYTF. CDR3 DNA sequence: TGTGCCAGCAGTTCCACGTCTACTAACTATGGCTACACCTTC.

The rearrangement links TRBV25-1 to TRBJ2-1; D remains unclear. Germline V gene sequence: CDR1 MGHDK, CDR2 SYGVNS. Trimming took off 4 bases at V and 8 bases at J, with 12 bases between the two ends. The CDR3 loop spans 13 amino acids. CDR3 in amino acids: CASSVRIIDEQFF. CDR3 DNA sequence: TGTGCCAGCAGTGTCAGGATAATCGATGAGCAGTTCTTC.

CDR3 in DNA: TGTGCCACCAGTGGACTGGACAGGGCCCATCTCAACGAGCAGTTCTTC. Translated: CATSGLDRAHLNEQFF. V usage is TRBV24-1 and J usage is TRBJ2-1; 8 bases fit TRBD1. Looked up from germline, CDR1 is KGHDR and CDR2 is SFDVKD. The junction had 15 bases not matched to a gene; V was cut back by 5 bases and J by 10 bases. This CDR3 is built from 16 residues.

J is TRBJ2-1 and V is TRBV5-1; 10 bases line up with TRBD2. V shed 0 bases and J 4 bases; nucleotides not matched to a gene: 4. Per germline, CDR1 SGHRS and CDR2 YFSETQ. CDR3 length equals 16 residues. CDR3 bases: TGCGCCAGCAGCTTGGCCATAGCGGGAGGATACAATGAGCAGTTCTTC. Protein product: CASSLAIAGGYNEQFF.

This clone was seen a few times. This chain uses TRBV5-1 with TRBJ1-6; possibly TRBD1 for D (5 bases). This CDR3 spans 17 amino acids. CDR1 is SGHRS and CDR2 is YFSETQ in the germline V gene. Trimming shortened V by 0 bases and J by 4 bases, and 14 bases separated the two germline ends. The CDR3 nucleotides read TGCGCCAGCAGCTTGGAAGCAGGGCCGTCTTATAATTCACCCCTCCACTTT. Translation: CASSLEAGPSYNSPLHF. Supplemented by reference TRBV5-1 and TRBJ1-6, the full variable domain reads KAGVTQTPRYLIKTRGQQVTLSCSPISGHRSVSWYQQTPGQGLQFLFEYFSETQRNKGNFPGRFSGRQFSNSRSEMNVSTLELGDSALYLCASSLEAGPSYNSPLHFGNGTRLTVT.

A few counts support this clone. The chain couples TRBV10-2 to TRBJ2-5; D gene uncertain. Germline V gene sequence: CDR1 WSHSY, CDR2 SAAADI. V was clipped by 3 bases and J by 1 base, with 18 bases between them. This CDR3 region has 17 residues. The CDR3 is CASSDRSGQKSQETQYF. DNA for the CDR3: TGCGCCAGCAGTGATAGGTCAGGCCAGAAATCCCAAGAGACCCAGTACTTC.

This clone appeared a few times. The rearrangement uses TRBV6-2 or TRBV6-3 and TRBJ1-2, with 8 bases matching TRBD1. J lost 4 bases, V lost 5 bases, and 6 bases had no gene match. This CDR3 contains 14 residues. Germline loops: CDR1 MNHEY, CDR2 SVGEGT. CDR3 sequence reads: CASSRGQGAYGYTF. As DNA, the CDR3 is TGTGCCAGCAGTCGAGGACAGGGAGCCTATGGCTACACCTTC.

The V call is TRBV5-3, the J call TRBJ1-2; 7 bases are a match to TRBD1. TRBV5-3 is labeled an ORF, and its function is uncertain. The CDR3 has 16 residues. Trimming at V came to 2 bases and at J to 2 bases, leaving 9 bases not matched to a gene. This CDR3 is CARSFLRDSRNYGYTF. Written as DNA, the CDR3 is TGTGCCAGAAGCTTTCTGCGGGACAGTCGAAACTATGGCTACACCTTC.

This clone was picked up one time. This chain joins TRBV6-5 and TRBJ1-4; maybe TRBD1 (5 bases). This CDR3 spans 13 amino acids. Per germline, CDR1 MNHEY and CDR2 SVGAGI. CDR3 coding DNA: TGTGCTACTGGGGGGGAGGCCCTTGAAAAACTGTTTTTT. Protein sequence: CATGGEALEKLFF.

The chain couples TRBV28 to TRBJ2-3; TRBD1 is a possible D gene (8 bases). CDR3 length equals 14 residues. Germline lookup yields CDR1 MDHEN and CDR2 SYDVKM. The V and J ends lost 5 bases and 6 bases respectively, with 15 bases between them. The CDR3 DNA follows: TGTGCCAGCAGTCTCGGACAGGGAGGGGATACGCAGTATTTT. Amino acids: CASSLGQGGDTQYF. The whole variable domain, remainder taken from reference TRBV28 and TRBJ2-3, is DVKVTQSSRYLVKRTGEKVFLECVQDMDHENMFWYRQDPGLGLRLIYFSYDVKMKEKGDIPEGYSVSREKKERFSLILESASTNQTSMYLCASSLGQGGDTQYFGPGTRLTVL.

The chain is built from TRBV7-9 and TRBJ1-1; perhaps TRBD1 as D (5 bases). This CDR3 region has 14 residues. V was trimmed by 5 bases and J by 8 bases, leaving 18 bases between them. Germline V gives CDR1 SEHNR, CDR2 FQNEAQ (reference sequence). CDR3 in amino acids: CASSRTAGYDEAFF. The CDR3 DNA reads as TGTGCCAGCAGCCGGACCGCAGGGTACGACGAAGCTTTCTTT.

The chain has TRBV10-1 and TRBJ2-7; TRBD2 aligns across 11 bases. After removal of 0 bases from V and 6 bases from J, the junction contained 7 bases not matched to a gene. The CDR3 runs to 16 residues. From germline, CDR1 is WNHNN and CDR2 SYGVQD (reference sequence). CDR3 nucleotides: TGCGCCAGCAGTGAGTCGGAGGTAGCGGGAGGGCGCGAGCAGTACTTC. This gives the protein CASSESEVAGGREQYF.

The chain employs TRBV28 and TRBJ2-1, with 9 bases fitting TRBD2. The CDR3 is 16 residues long. Germline values: CDR1 MDHEN, CDR2 SYDVKM. J was trimmed by 0 bases and V by 5 bases; bases with no gene match: 5. The CDR3 region has the DNA TGTGCCAGCAGTGGTCGACTAGCGGCCTCCTACAATGAGCAGTTCTTC. Translated, it gives CASSGRLAASYNEQFF.